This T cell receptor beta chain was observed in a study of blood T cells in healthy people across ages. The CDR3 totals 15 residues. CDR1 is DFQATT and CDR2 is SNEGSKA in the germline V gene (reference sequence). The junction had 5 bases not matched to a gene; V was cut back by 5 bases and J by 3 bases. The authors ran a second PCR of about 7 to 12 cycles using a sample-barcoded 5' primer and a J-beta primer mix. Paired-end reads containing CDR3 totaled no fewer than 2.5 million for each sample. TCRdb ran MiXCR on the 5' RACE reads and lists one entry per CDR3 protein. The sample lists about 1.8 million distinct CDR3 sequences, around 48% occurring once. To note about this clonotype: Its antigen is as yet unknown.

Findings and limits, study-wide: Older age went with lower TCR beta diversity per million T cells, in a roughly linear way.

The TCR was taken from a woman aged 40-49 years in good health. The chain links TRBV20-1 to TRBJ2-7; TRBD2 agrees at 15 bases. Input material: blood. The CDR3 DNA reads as TGCAGTGCTCTTGGACTAGCGGGGGGGCACTACGAGCAGTACTTC. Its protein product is CSALGLAGGHYEQYF.